The entry that follows covers one T cell receptor (beta chain) sequence. No cognate antigen has been identified for it. Base qualities were left out, and no much larger clone turns up one base away. This entry is derived from a study of T cell responses to AZD1222 COVID-19 vaccine (dated by TCRdb to the early 2020s). Context from the whole study: AZD1222 recipients with second doses at about 4 weeks or about 12 weeks were pooled, because spike-specific TCR depth and breadth did not differ between schedules. A total of approximately 250 trial participants underwent TCR sequencing, of whom nearly 210 had received two doses of AZD1222 and approximately 26 had received two doses of the MenACWY control vaccine. Trial participants were enrolled by age into 18-55, 56-69 and 70-plus year subgroups, with approximately 150, 28 and 58 TCR-sequenced participants respectively.

The time point label, read with the paper, signifies: baseline before first vaccination. Vaccinee samples were obtained from the UK trials COV001 and COV002, which included a single-blind randomized controlled phase 2/3 trial of AZD1222 (ChAdOx1 nCoV-19) in healthy adults. For TCRbeta chain sequencing, PBMC samples from trial participants were taken at day 0 and at day 28 after the second dose. The germline V gene (reference sequence) sets CDR1 to SGHNT and CDR2 to YYREEE. V has 4 bases trimmed and J has 7 bases trimmed; junction bases matching no gene number 9. Inclusive of the bounding cysteine and phenylalanine, the CDR3 is 15 residues long. Kept here is only the CDR3 DNA, which spans 45 bases and is read in frame from base 1. Here is what the overall study found, with its caveats: In the small 56-69-year group, the increase in depth fell short of significance, most likely because of low power. Participants were mostly white British and included more females than males, and it was suggested by the authors that clonal diversity may have been underestimated. Because no day 14 peak-response samples were available, the repertoires could be characterized only after the peak T cell response. CD4 TCRs associated with the vaccine covered the entire spike protein, and the dominant responses were in regions 160-218 and 743-854. Reportedly, almost half of the unique spike-specific TCRs recognized epitopes lying outside the regions that are mutated in the B.1.351 and B.1.1.7 variants. Conclusions about previously exposed vaccinees are limited because only six or seven AZD1222 recipients were SARS-CoV-2 seropositive at baseline. A significant rise in spike-specific TCR breadth and depth was observed after two AZD1222 doses relative to day 0 and relative to MenACWY recipients.

The CDR3 regions of human TCRbeta chains were analyzed by immunosequencing. As for the authors' bioinformatics: Repertoire TCRs were checked for matches against a reference library of SARS-CoV-2-specific TCRs that had been generated using the MIRA antigen-specificity platform. Breadth was defined as the fraction of unique TCRs that were SARS-CoV-2-associated. Depth was defined as the fraction of total T cells that were SARS-CoV-2-associated. Using the MIRA data, every spike-specific TCR was mapped to the spike region that the TCR reacted to and assigned to either a CD4 or a CD8 class. Log10-transformed breadth and depth values were compared by one-way ANOVA with Sidak's multiple comparisons tests. The table was pulled from immuneACCESS by TCRdb, which kept in-frame rearrangements only. Such tables lose some clones; where checked, under half of the loss comes from unresolved V genes, and the rest has no known cause. That table supplies the V and J calls and clone size; D and trimming were determined from the DNA. The sample records around 100,000 clones, 80% to 85% of which are singletons. In total, the top ten clones hold approximately 10% of the sample.

The sample here was peripheral blood, taken on day 0 of AZD1222 vaccination. The sequence derives from an adult in good health. Here the chain combines TRBV5-4 and TRBJ2-2, with 8 central nucleotides matching TRBD2. The CDR3 protein sequence reads: CASSTFSGAVGELFF. The nucleotide sequence reads TGTGCCAGCAGCACCTTTAGCGGGGCGGTCGGGGAGCTGTTTTTT.